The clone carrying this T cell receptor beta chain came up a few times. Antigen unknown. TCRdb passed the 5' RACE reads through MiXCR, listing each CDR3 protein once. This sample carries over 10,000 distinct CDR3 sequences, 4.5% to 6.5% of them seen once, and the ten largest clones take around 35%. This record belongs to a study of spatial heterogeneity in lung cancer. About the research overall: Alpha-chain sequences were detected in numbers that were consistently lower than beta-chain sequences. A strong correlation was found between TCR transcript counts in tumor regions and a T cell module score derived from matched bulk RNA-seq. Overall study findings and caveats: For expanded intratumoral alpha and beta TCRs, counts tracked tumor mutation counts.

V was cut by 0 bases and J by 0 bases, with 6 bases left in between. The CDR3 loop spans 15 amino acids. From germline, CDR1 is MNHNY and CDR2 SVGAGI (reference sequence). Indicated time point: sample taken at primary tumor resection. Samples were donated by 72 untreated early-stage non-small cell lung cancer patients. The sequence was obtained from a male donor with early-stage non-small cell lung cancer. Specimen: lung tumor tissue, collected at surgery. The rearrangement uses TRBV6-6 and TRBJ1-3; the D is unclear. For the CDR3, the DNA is TGTGCCAGCAGTTACTCCCCAGACTCTGGAAACACCATATATTTT. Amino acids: CASSYSPDSGNTIYF.